One T cell receptor beta chain is described in this entry. Its target is not known. Using a J-beta primer mix together with a sample-barcoded 5' primer, a second PCR was run for about 7 to 12 cycles. From the 5' RACE reads, TCRdb called clonotypes with MiXCR, one entry per CDR3 protein. The sample records approximately 1,700,000 distinct CDR3 sequences, around 40% being singletons. Trimming cost V 5 bases and J 7 bases, with 9 bases left between them. Germline-derived CDR1 and CDR2 are DFQATT and SNEGSKA (reference sequence). There are 10 residues in the CDR3. The data were taken from a study of blood T cells in healthy people across ages. Whole-study findings and limits: Long-lived donors had more naive CD4+ cells and higher diversity than aged donors.

Aged roughly 6 to 100, donors were systemically healthy Caucasians from Russia. Donors each provided about 9.5 milliliters of peripheral blood. Per sample, a minimum of 6.5 million PBMCs were isolated. This TCR was sampled from a human donor in good health. Sequencing input: blood. V gene TRBV20-1 combines with J gene TRBJ2-7, with D possibly being TRBD2 (6 bases). CDR3 sequence: CSAGRWEQYF. In DNA form, the CDR3 reads TGCAGTGCTGGGAGGTGGGAGCAGTACTTC.